This note documents a single T cell receptor (beta chain) sequence. Original handling: Researchers report that nucleated cell counts were estimated from reference gene primer amplification. Here immunoSEQ multiplex PCR was the method, and the copy in TCRdb shows in-frame clones only, minus some. Clone size and the V and J calls come from that table; the DNA yielded D and trimming. The sample consists of 340,000 or so clones, around nine tenths of them appearing once. This sample stems from a study of blood T cell repertoires in COVID-19. About the research overall: Acute-phase and convalescent COVID-19 samples originated in the United States, Italy and Spain. T cells, B-cell-depleted T cells, or PBMCs provided the cDNA or gDNA that served as material.

Germline V gene data show CDR1 as SGHTA and CDR2 as FQGNSA. V trimming: 5 bases; J trimming: 2 bases; junction bases outside the gene matches: 8. The CDR3 sequence is 16 residues long. Sequencing input: peripheral blood. V is TRBV7-2 and J is TRBJ2-3; 9 nucleotides agree with TRBD1. The receptor was derived from a man aged 45-65 years with active or convalescent COVID-19. The CDR3 loop is CASSRPRDRDTDTQYF. CDR3 DNA: TGTGCCAGCAGCCGTCCCCGGGACAGGGACACAGATACGCAGTATTTT.